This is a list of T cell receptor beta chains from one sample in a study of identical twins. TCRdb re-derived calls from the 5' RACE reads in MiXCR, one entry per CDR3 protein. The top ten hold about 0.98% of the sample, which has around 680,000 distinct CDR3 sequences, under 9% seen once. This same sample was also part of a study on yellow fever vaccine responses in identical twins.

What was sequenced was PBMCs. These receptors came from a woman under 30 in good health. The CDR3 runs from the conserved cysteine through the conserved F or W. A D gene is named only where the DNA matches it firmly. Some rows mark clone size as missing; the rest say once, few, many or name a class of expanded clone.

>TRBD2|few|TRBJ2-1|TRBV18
TGTGCCAGCTCACCGACCCCCGGGGGGGGCAAGACGAATGAGCAGTTCTTC
CASSPTPGGGKTNEQFF
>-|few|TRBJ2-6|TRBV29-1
TGCAGCGTTGAATCGTTGTCTGGGGCCAACGTCCTGACTTTC
CSVESLSGANVLTF
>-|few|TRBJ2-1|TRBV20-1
TGCAGTGCTAGAGATCATCGGGGGCCGGCCTACAATGAGCAGTTCTTC
CSARDHRGPAYNEQFF
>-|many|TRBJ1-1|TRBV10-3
TGTGCCATCAGTGAGGCAGGGGCAGCTTTCTTT
CAISEAGAAFF
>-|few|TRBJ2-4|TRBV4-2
TGTGCCAGCAGCCAACACCGAGGAGGAAACATTCAGTACTTC
CASSQHRGGNIQYF
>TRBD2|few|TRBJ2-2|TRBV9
TGTGCCAGCAGCCCTGGGACTAGCAGCGGGGAGCTGTTTTTT
CASSPGTSSGELFF
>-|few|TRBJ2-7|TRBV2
TGTGCCAGCACAGGTAGAGACCCTCCCTACGAGCAGTACTTC
CASTGRDPPYEQYF
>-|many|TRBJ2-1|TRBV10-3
TGTGCCATCGGGACACCACAAAGCAATGAGCAGTTCTTC
CAIGTPQSNEQFF
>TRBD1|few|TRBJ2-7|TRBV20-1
TGCAGTGCTGAGGTCGCGGACAGGGGCCACGAGCAGTACTTC
CSAEVADRGHEQYF
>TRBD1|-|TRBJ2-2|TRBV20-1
TGCAGTGCTAGGGCTACAGGGGCAGGGGACACCGGGGAGCTGTTTTTT
CSARATGAGDTGELFF
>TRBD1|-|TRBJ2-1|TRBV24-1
TGTGCCACCAGTGAGGACAGGAGGAATGAGCAGTTCTTC
CATSEDRRNEQFF
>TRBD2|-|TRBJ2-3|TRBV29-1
TGCAGCGTTGAAGGACTAGCGGGTGAACCCAAGGGAGATACGCAGTATTTT
CSVEGLAGEPKGDTQYF
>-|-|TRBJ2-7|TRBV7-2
TGTGCCAGCAGCATGGACAGTCCTAGCTCCTACGAGCAGTACTTC
CASSMDSPSSYEQYF
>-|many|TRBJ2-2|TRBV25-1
TGTGCCAGCAGCAGGGGAGAGGCCGGGGAGCTGTTTTTT
CASSRGEAGELFF